This T cell receptor (beta chain) appears in the sequencing data of a study of Ad26.COV2.S vaccination and SARS-CoV-2 variants. Study as a whole: Intramuscularly, Ad26.COV2.S was given either once or twice, 56 days apart. Broader study findings: Whether participants received vaccine or placebo, their non-spike TCR breadth was similar.

This sample's treatment: around 19 received Ad26.COV2.S at low or high dose, single or two shots; 5 received placebo; per-sample allocation not given. Day 63 after the first injection of vaccine or placebo was the sampling time. This Boston cohort included adults aged 18-55 years. Concerning this clone: Its antigen remains unknown.

Libraries were prepared by immunoSEQ multiplex PCR; TCRdb keeps only in-frame clonotypes and omits some of them. The sample has some 400,000 clones, about 88% seen once; the top ten hold 1.5% to 2%. The V end was cut by 3 bases, the J end by 9 bases, with 12 bases between. This CDR3 spans 13 amino acids. The chain carries TRBV12-3 or TRBV12-4 and TRBJ2-1; TRBD2 might be the D (6 bases). This sequence was found in a person aged 18 to 59 who received the Ad26.COV2.S COVID-19 vaccine or a placebo. The specimen was peripheral blood, collected in a trial of Ad26.COV2.S vaccine versus placebo. CDR3 region: CASSFIPGAEQFF. CDR3 nucleotides: TGTGCCAGCAGTTTTATTCCGGGAGCTGAGCAGTTCTTC.